This T cell receptor (beta chain) was observed in a study of metastatic and nonmetastatic thyroid tumors. This clone occurred a few times. Authors' analysis steps: Using the CDR3 differences seen across clinicopathological groups, the authors built a distant-metastasis classifier for papillary thyroid cancer, which was meant to discriminate distant-metastatic patients. TCRdb redid the clone calls on the PCR reads using MiXCR. TCRdb, not the original authors, processed these V and J calls. The sample carries roughly 24,000 clones, approximately 21% recorded once. In germline, CDR1 is MRHNA, CDR2 SNTAGT. The CDR3 totals 15 residues. V lost 6 bases, J lost 4 bases, and 8 bases stayed unmatched. Patients underwent thyroid surgery, and none had received any treatment before it.

The chain combines TRBV6-4 with TRBJ2-3, with 9 bases that match TRBD2. This receptor was obtained from a male donor with papillary thyroid cancer or a benign thyroid nodule (not recorded which). Some clones in this sample may be carry-over from other donors' samples. Sequences were obtained from blood. The CDR3 region has the DNA TGTGCCAGCAGCCGAGGACTAGCGTTTGCAGATACGCAGTATTTT. Protein: CASSRGLAFADTQYF.